Listed below are T cell receptor beta chains from one sample, sequenced in a study of OX40 agonist ivuxolimab in advanced cancers. Method: immunoSEQ multiplex PCR; TCRdb's copy keeps in-frame clones and lacks some. The sample holds roughly 81,000 clones, roughly 91% seen once. The input for sequencing was CD4+ or CD8+ T cells sorted from blood, taken in a trial of the OX40 agonist ivuxolimab. Every receptor here comes from an adult with an advanced solid tumor such as melanoma, head and neck, liver or kidney cancer. Each CDR3 is given with its conserved first and last residue. D genes are given only for firm matches. For some rows the clone size is stated as once, few or many, or as a class when expanded; others skip it.

j_gene	len	d_gene	v_gene	abundance	CDR3aa	CDR3nt
TRBJ1-3	13	-	TRBV7-6	-	CASSQSPGNTIYF	TGTGCCAGCAGCCAGAGTCCTGGAAACACCATATATTTT
TRBJ2-5	14	-	TRBV6-5	-	CASSFRGGKETQYF	TGTGCCAGCAGTTTTCGGGGAGGTAAAGAGACCCAGTACTTC
TRBJ1-2	14	-	TRBV5-1	-	CASSLLGSNYGYTF	TGCGCCAGCAGCTTGTTGGGCAGTAACTATGGCTACACCTTC
TRBJ2-5	14	-	TRBV2	-	CASSSGLLGETQYF	TGTGCCAGCAGTTCGGGACTCCTAGGGGAGACCCAGTACTTC
TRBJ2-7	13	TRBD1	TRBV6-1	once	CASRGDRSYEQYF	TGTGCCAGCAGGGGGGACAGGTCCTACGAGCAGTACTTC
TRBJ1-2	15	-	TRBV18	-	CASSPIREANYGYTF	TGTGCCAGCTCACCAATAAGGGAAGCTAACTATGGCTACACCTTC
TRBJ2-1	14	-	TRBV2	once	CASNRPDTHNEQFF	TGTGCCAGCAACCGACCCGACACACACAATGAGCAGTTCTTC
TRBJ2-1	13	TRBD1	TRBV7-2	-	CASSQTGGVEQFF	TGTGCCAGCAGCCAGACAGGGGGCGTTGAGCAGTTCTTC
TRBJ2-5	14	TRBD2	TRBV7-9	-	CASSPGLAEETQYF	TGTGCCAGCAGCCCGGGACTAGCAGAAGAGACCCAGTACTTC
TRBJ2-1	17	-	TRBV9	few	CASNPVGGPEDNNEQFF	TGTGCCAGCAATCCAGTGGGGGGGCCAGAAGACAACAATGAGCAGTTCTTC
TRBJ2-7	14	TRBD1	TRBV5-1	-	CASSSTGGGYEQYF	TGCGCCAGCAGCTCGACAGGGGGAGGCTACGAGCAGTACTTC
TRBJ2-7	15	TRBD2	TRBV5-1	-	CASSPEGLERNEQYF	TGCGCCAGCAGCCCGGAGGGACTAGAAAGAAACGAGCAGTACTTC
TRBJ2-1	17	-	TRBV28	-	CASRLGTKASSYNEQFF	TGTGCCTCCCGGTTGGGCACCAAAGCGAGCTCCTACAATGAGCAGTTCTTC
TRBJ1-2	13	-	TRBV6-4	-	CASSYTYGYGYTF	TGTGCCAGCAGTTACACCTATGGGTATGGCTACACCTTC
TRBJ2-5	17	TRBD2	TRBV5-4	-	CASSFGAGSGAAEAQYF	TGTGCCAGCAGCTTCGGGGCGGGTAGCGGGGCGGCTGAGGCCCAGTACTTC
TRBJ1-3	17	-	TRBV4-2	-	CASSQHKTVFSGNTIYF	TGTGCCAGCAGCCAGCACAAGACAGTCTTCTCTGGAAACACCATATATTTT
TRBJ1-2	14	-	TRBV5-5	-	CASSLGQKHDGYTF	TGTGCCAGCAGCTTGGGACAAAAGCACGACGGCTACACCTTC
TRBJ2-7	15	-	TRBV9	-	CASSVGRQSFYEQYF	TGTGCCAGCAGCGTAGGGAGACAGTCGTTCTACGAGCAGTACTTC
TRBJ2-6	18	-	TRBV9	-	CASSALTSGGSGANVLTF	TGTGCCAGCAGCGCCCTGACTAGTGGGGGATCTGGGGCCAACGTCCTGACTTTC
TRBJ2-6	18	-	TRBV5-5	-	CASSLSPTVRSGANVLTF	TGTGCCAGCAGCTTGTCTCCCACGGTCCGCTCTGGGGCCAACGTCCTGACTTTC
TRBJ1-2	14	TRBD1	TRBV7-7	-	CASSQSQGNYGYTF	TGTGCCAGCAGCCAATCACAGGGGAACTATGGCTACACCTTC
TRBJ1-1	15	-	TRBV15	-	CATSRGGTANTEAFF	TGTGCCACCAGCAGAGGGGGGACGGCAAACACTGAAGCTTTCTTT
TRBJ2-7	15	TRBD2	TRBV19	once	CASSIKRGVRDEQYF	TGTGCCAGTAGTATCAAACGGGGGGTAAGGGACGAGCAGTACTTC
TRBJ2-7	14	TRBD1	TRBV6-1	-	CASRTSRDRLQQYF	TGTGCCAGCAGAACAAGCCGGGACAGGTTGCAGCAGTACTTC
TRBJ2-3	8	-	TRBV7-2	-	CASSLEYF	TGTGCCAGCAGCTTGGAATATTTT
TRBJ1-1	16	-	TRBV18	-	CASSPPQGGGITEAFF	TGTGCCAGCTCACCACCGCAGGGCGGTGGTATTACTGAAGCTTTCTTT
TRBJ2-1	12	-	TRBV29-1	-	CSVVSRTHQQFF	TGCAGCGTTGTGAGTCGTACTCACCAGCAGTTCTTC
TRBJ1-3	14	-	TRBV18	-	CASSEGLSGNTIYF	TGTGCCAGCTCAGAGGGCCTCTCTGGAAACACCATATATTTT
TRBJ2-3	13	TRBD2	TRBV19	-	CASSTTGTSRQYF	TGTGCCAGTAGTACTACCGGGACTAGCAGGCAGTATTTT